This T cell receptor beta chain appears in the sequencing data of a study of blood T cell repertoires in COVID-19. In the study's own analysis: The assay estimated nucleated cells by amplifying reference gene primers. Clones were sequenced by immunoSEQ multiplex PCR, and TCRdb holds only the in-frame ones, with some missing. V and J calls and clone size are copied from that table; D and trimming were computed from the DNA. The data hold 200,000 to 300,000 clones, with around 81% observed a single time. This CDR3 is 16 amino acids long. Unmatched junction bases numbered 8, after V lost 5 bases and J lost 5 bases. CDR1 and CDR2 from the germline V gene are SEHNR and FQNEAQ (reference sequence).

The chain combines TRBV7-9 with TRBJ2-3, with 12 bases aligning to TRBD2. This TCR was recovered from a woman aged 55-75 years with active or convalescent COVID-19. Sequencing input: peripheral blood. The CDR3 sequence is CASSPSGLAGRDTQYF. The CDR3, as DNA: TGTGCCAGCAGCCCCAGCGGACTAGCGGGAAGAGATACGCAGTATTTT.